Presented here are 16 T cell receptor beta chains from one specimen sequenced in a study of blood T cell repertoires in COVID-19. TCRdb keeps only in-frame clones here, not all; method: immunoSEQ multiplex PCR. The profile shows about 250,000 clones, around 86% of them singletons. Source material: peripheral blood. Receptor source: a woman between 55 and 75 years old who had recovered from COVID-19.

This clone is a singleton in its sample. The chain recombines TRBV7-3 with TRBJ1-1, with TRBD1 matching 7 bases. The CDR3 totals 13 residues. The junction had 3 bases not matched to a gene; V was cut back by 6 bases and J by 2 bases. Germline V CDR1 and CDR2: SGHTA, FQGTGA. CDR3 region: CASSRTGNTEAFF. Here the CDR3 DNA reads TGTGCCAGCAGTCGGACAGGAAACACTGAAGCTTTCTTT. Supplemented by reference TRBV7-3 and TRBJ1-1, the full variable domain reads GAGVSQTPSNKVTEKGKYVELRCDPISGHTALYWYRQSLGQGPEFLIYFQGTGAADDSGLPNDRFFAVRPEGSVSTLKIQRTERGDSAVYLCASSRTGNTEAFFGQGTRLTVV.

This sequence joins TRBV27 and TRBJ2-2, with a tentative D call TRBD1 (6 bases). Germline-derived CDR1 and CDR2 are MNHEY and SMNVEV (reference sequence). The CDR3 spans 14 residues. Trimming pared 5 bases from V and 7 bases from J, leaving 14 bases between. The CDR3 DNA sequence: TGTGCCAGCAGTATGAACAGGGCCGGCGGGGAGCTGTTTTTT. This codes for CASSMNRAGGELFF.

This chain connects TRBV4-2 to TRBJ2-5; D possibly corresponds to TRBD2 (5 bases). The CDR3 runs to 16 residues. The germline V gene has CDR1 LGHNA and CDR2 YNFKEQ. Trimming shortened V by 0 bases and J by 4 bases, and 15 bases separated the two germline ends. This CDR3 reads CASSQDPRAGLETQYF. As DNA, the CDR3 is TGTGCCAGCAGCCAAGATCCCCGGGCGGGCCTAGAGACCCAGTACTTC.

The J gene is TRBJ1-1, the V gene TRBV28, with a weak D call TRBD1 (6 bases). The germline V gene has CDR1 MDHEN and CDR2 SYDVKM. V was clipped by 1 base and J by 7 bases, with 16 bases between them. The CDR3 consists of 15 residues. CDR3 nucleotide sequence: TGTGCCAGCAGTTTATTTGGGGGGGCTTCGGGTGAAGCTTTCTTT. Encoded protein: CASSLFGGASGEAFF.

This chain joins TRBV29-1 and TRBJ1-6, with 8 nucleotides matching TRBD1. Germline V gene lookup returns CDR1 SQVTM and CDR2 ANQGSEA. The CDR3 extends over 14 amino acids. Losses at the gene ends were 6 bases for V and 7 bases for J; bases not matched to a gene: 8. The CDR3 here is CSVSTGEVNSPLHF. CDR3 DNA sequence: TGCAGCGTCTCGACAGGGGAAGTAAATTCACCCCTCCACTTT.

J is TRBJ2-7 and V is TRBV7-2, with D perhaps TRBD1 (5 bases). CDR3 length: 12 residues. Per germline, CDR1 SGHTA and CDR2 FQGNSA. The V and J ends lost 5 bases and 6 bases respectively, with 11 bases between them. Here the CDR3 DNA reads TGTGCCAGCAGCACAGGCTGGGGCGAGCAGTACTTC. Its translation: CASSTGWGEQYF.

The gene calls are TRBV28 and TRBJ2-7; tentatively, D is TRBD1 (5 bases). This CDR3 is built from 15 residues. Trimming left V 6 bases short and J 0 bases short, with 15 bases between. The germline V gene has CDR1 MDHEN and CDR2 SYDVKM. The chain's CDR3 is CASSVTTGVSYEQYF. The CDR3 DNA sequence: TGTGCCAGCAGCGTCACCACAGGCGTCTCCTACGAGCAGTACTTC.

J is TRBJ1-2 and V is TRBV7-3; tentative D call: TRBD1 (5 bases). Trimming left V 2 bases short and J 4 bases short, with 14 bases between. CDR1 SGHTA and CDR2 FQGTGA come from the germline V gene. The CDR3 is 15 residues long. CDR3 sequence (DNA): TGTGCCAGCAGCTTAGGTGTGGGGGAGGGCTATGGCTACACCTTC. Protein product: CASSLGVGEGYGYTF.

The rearrangement joins TRBV9 to TRBJ2-5; TRBD1 agrees at 8 bases. Per the germline V gene, CDR1 is SGDLS and CDR2 is YYNGEE. The CDR3 length is 14 residues. After removal of 3 bases from V and 4 bases from J, the junction contained 5 bases not matched to a gene. CDR3 nucleotides: TGTGCCAGCAGCGCGGGGGACAGGATAGAGACCCAGTACTTC. Protein sequence: CASSAGDRIETQYF.

The chain is built from TRBV7-3 and TRBJ2-5, with TRBD2 matching 9 bases. Germline trimming cut 1 base from V and 4 bases from J; bases unmatched to any gene: 7. CDR1 and CDR2 (germline): SGHTA, FQGTGA. CDR3 length: 16 residues. DNA of the CDR3: TGTGCCAGCAGCTTAATAGGCGGGGGGGCTGGAGAGACCCAGTACTTC. It encodes CASSLIGGGAGETQYF.

This clone was observed a handful of times. This sequence joins TRBV4-2 and TRBJ2-7, with 11 bases aligning to TRBD1. Germline V CDR1 and CDR2: LGHNA, YNFKEQ. The CDR3 is 15 residues long. J was trimmed by 5 bases and V by 0 bases; bases with no gene match: 3. The CDR3 DNA sequence: TGTGCCAGCAGCCAAGAGGACAGGGGGCTGAACGAGCAGTACTTC. Translating gives CASSQEDRGLNEQYF.

The chain is built from TRBV6-2 or TRBV6-3 and TRBJ1-2, with TRBD1 matching 8 bases. The CDR3 has 14 residues. V lost 4 bases and J lost 4; bases outside the gene matches: 5. Looked up from germline, CDR1 is MNHEY and CDR2 is SVGEGT. The CDR3 nucleotides are TGTGCCAGCAGTTCGACAGGGGAAGGCTATGGCTACACCTTC. Translating gives CASSSTGEGYGYTF.

Comment on this clone: Distinct nucleotide sequences in the sample also encode this CDR3. The chain uses TRBV5-5 and TRBJ1-1, with D perhaps TRBD1 (5 bases). Trimming stripped 1 base from V and 1 base from J, with 8 bases between. Germline-derived CDR1 and CDR2 are SGHKS and YYEKEE (reference sequence). The CDR3 is 14 residues long. This CDR3 reads CASSLQGRNTEAFF. The DNA for the CDR3 is TGTGCCAGCAGCTTGCAGGGCAGGAACACTGAAGCTTTCTTT.

This clone occurred a few times. The sample holds other DNA sequences that translate to the same CDR3. This chain links TRBV28 with TRBJ1-1, with 8 bases matching TRBD1. This CDR3 has 15 amino acids. V lost 5 bases to trimming and J lost 1 base; unmatched junction nucleotides: 6. Looked up from germline, CDR1 is MDHEN and CDR2 is SYDVKM. The CDR3 protein is CASSPWTGKNTEAFF. The CDR3 DNA reads as TGTGCCAGCAGTCCCTGGACAGGGAAGAACACTGAAGCTTTCTTT.

The chain recombines TRBV19 with TRBJ2-7, with 12 bases lining up with TRBD1. In germline, CDR1 is LNHDA, CDR2 SQIVND (reference sequence). This CDR3 contains 17 residues. V gave up 3 bases and J gave up 5 bases; unmatched junction bases: 11. This CDR3 is CASSMTPGTGGFHEQYF. As DNA, the CDR3 is TGTGCCAGTAGTATGACGCCCGGGACAGGGGGCTTCCACGAGCAGTACTTC. Complete variable domain (other parts from reference TRBV19 and TRBJ2-7): DGGITQSPKYLFRKEGQNVTLSCEQNLNHDAMYWYRQDPGQGLRLIYYSQIVNDFQKGDIAEGYSVSREKKESFPLTVTSAQKNPTAFYLCASSMTPGTGGFHEQYFGPGTRLTVT.

This rearrangement joins TRBV4-2 to TRBJ2-1, with 13 positions matching TRBD2. CDR1 LGHNA and CDR2 YNFKEQ come from the germline V gene. The CDR3 totals 20 residues. J gave up 1 base and V 0 bases, and 9 bases lay outside the gene matches. CDR3 in DNA: TGTGCCAGCAGCCAAGAATATACTAGCGGGGGGGCTGGGTCCTACAATGAGCAGTTCTTC. Translated, it gives CASSQEYTSGGAGSYNEQFF.